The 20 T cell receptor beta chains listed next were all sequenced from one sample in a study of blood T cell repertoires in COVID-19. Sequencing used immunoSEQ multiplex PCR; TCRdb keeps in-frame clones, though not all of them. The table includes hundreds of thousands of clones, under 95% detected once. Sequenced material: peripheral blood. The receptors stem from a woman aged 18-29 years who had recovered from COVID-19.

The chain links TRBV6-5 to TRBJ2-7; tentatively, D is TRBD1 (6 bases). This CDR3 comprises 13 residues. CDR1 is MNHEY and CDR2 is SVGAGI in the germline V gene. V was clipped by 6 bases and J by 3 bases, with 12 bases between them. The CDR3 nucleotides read TGTGCCAGCAGCGCTCAGGGGTTCTACGAGCAGTACGTC. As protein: CASSAQGFYEQYV.

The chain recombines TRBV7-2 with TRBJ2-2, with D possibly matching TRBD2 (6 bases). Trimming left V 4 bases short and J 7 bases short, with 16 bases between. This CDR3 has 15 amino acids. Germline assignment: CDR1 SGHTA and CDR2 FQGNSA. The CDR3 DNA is TGTGCCAGCAGCTGGGCGGGACCCAACGGCGGGGAGCTGTTTTTT. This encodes CASSWAGPNGGELFF.

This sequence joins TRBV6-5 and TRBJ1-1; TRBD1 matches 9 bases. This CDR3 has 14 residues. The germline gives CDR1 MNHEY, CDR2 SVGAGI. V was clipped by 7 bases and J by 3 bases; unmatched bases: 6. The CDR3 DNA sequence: TGTGCCAGCATTGCGACAGGGGGTTACACTGAAGCTTTCTTT. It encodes CASIATGGYTEAFF.

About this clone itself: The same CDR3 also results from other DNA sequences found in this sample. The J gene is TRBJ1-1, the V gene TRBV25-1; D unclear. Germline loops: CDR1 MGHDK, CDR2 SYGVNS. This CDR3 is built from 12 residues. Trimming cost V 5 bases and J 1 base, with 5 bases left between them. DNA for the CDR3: TGTGCCAGCAGTCCAGGGAACACTGAAGCTTTCTTT. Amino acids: CASSPGNTEAFF. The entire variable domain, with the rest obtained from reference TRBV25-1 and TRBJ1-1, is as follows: EADIYQTPRYLVIGTGKKITLECSQTMGHDKMYWYQQDPGMELHLIHYSYGVNSTEKGDLSSESTVSRIRTEHFPLTLESARPSHTSQYLCASSPGNTEAFFGQGTRLTVV.

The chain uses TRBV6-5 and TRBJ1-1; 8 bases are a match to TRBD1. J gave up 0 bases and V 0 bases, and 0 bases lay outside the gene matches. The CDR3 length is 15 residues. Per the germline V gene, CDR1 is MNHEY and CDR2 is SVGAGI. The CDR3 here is CASSYSTGVNTEAFF. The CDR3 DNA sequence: TGTGCCAGCAGTTACTCGACAGGGGTGAACACTGAAGCTTTCTTT.

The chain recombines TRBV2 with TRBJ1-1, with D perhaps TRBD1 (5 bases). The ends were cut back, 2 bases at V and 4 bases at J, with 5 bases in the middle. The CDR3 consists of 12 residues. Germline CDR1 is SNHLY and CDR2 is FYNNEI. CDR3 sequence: CASSEQGTEAFF. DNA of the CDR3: TGTGCCAGCAGTGAACAGGGCACTGAAGCTTTCTTT.

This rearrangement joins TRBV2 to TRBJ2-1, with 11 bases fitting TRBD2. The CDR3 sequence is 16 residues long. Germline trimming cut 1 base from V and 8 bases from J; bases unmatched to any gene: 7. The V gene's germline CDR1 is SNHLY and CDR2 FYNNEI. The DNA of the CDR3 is TGTGCCAGCAGTGAAGTAGCGGGAGGGGGGGTGGATGAGCAGTTCTTC. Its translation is CASSEVAGGGVDEQFF.

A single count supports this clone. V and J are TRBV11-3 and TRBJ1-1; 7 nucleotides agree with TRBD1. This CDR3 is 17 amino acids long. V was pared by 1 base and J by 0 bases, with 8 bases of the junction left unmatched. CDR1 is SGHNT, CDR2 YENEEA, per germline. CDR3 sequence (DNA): TGTGCCAGCAGCTTAGGGGGCGGCAGGGGGTTGAACACTGAAGCTTTCTTT. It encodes CASSLGGGRGLNTEAFF.

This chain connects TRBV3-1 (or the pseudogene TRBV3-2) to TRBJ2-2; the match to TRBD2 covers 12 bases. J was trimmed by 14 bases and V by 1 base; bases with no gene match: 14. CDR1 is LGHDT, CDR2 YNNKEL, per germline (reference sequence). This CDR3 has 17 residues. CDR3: CASSQAVSSGRAVDLFF. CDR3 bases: TGTGCCAGCAGCCAAGCCGTTTCTAGCGGGAGGGCAGTGGACCTGTTTTTT.

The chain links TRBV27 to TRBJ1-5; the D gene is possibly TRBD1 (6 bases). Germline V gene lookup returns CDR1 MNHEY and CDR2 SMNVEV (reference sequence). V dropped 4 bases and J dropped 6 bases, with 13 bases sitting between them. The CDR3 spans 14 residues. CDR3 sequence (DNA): TGTGCCAGCAGTTCGACCCAGGGGTTTCAGCCCCAGCATTTT. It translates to CASSSTQGFQPQHF.

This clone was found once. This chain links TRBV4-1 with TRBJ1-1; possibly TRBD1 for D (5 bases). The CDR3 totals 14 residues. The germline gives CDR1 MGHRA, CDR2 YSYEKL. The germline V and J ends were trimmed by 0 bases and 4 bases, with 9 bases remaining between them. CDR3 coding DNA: TGCGCCAGCAGCCAAGAATGGGGGGGCACTGAAGCTTTCTTT. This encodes CASSQEWGGTEAFF.

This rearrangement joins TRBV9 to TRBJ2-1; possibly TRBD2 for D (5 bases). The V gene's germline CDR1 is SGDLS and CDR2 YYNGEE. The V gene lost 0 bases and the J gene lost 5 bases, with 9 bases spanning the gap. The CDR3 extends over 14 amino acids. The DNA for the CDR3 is TGTGCCAGCAGCGTAGTGGTGGGAGACAATGAGCAGTTCTTC. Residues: CASSVVVGDNEQFF.

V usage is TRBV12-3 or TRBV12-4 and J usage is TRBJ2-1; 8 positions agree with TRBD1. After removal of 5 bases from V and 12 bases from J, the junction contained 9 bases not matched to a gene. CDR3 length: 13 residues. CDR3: CASSEFRGQGQFF. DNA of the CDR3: TGTGCCAGCAGTGAGTTCAGGGGGCAAGGGCAGTTCTTC.

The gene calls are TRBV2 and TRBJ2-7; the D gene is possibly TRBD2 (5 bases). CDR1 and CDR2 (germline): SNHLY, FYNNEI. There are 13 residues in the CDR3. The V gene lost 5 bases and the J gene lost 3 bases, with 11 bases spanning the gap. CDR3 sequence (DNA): TGTGCCAGCAGTCATCTAGCTATCTACGAGCAGTACGTC. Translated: CASSHLAIYEQYV.

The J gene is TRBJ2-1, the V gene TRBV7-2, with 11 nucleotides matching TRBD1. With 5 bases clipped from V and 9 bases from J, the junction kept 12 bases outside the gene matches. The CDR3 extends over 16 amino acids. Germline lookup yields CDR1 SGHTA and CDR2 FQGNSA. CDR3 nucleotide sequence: TGTGCCAGCAGCGGGCCGGGACAGGGGGTGAATGGTGAGCAGTTCTTC. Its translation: CASSGPGQGVNGEQFF.

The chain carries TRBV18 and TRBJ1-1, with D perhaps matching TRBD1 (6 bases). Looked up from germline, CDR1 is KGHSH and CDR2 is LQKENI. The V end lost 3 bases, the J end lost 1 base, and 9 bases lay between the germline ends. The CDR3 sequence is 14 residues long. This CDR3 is CASSPSTGNTEAFF. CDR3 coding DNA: TGTGCCAGCTCACCCTCGACAGGGAACACTGAAGCTTTCTTT.

Here the CDR3 reads CASSFGEKLFF. The CDR3 DNA reads TGTGCCAGCAGTTTCGGTGAAAAACTGTTTTTT. The chain is built from TRBV27 and TRBJ1-4, with no clear D. V dropped 3 bases and J dropped 7 bases, with 3 bases sitting between them. This CDR3 region has 11 residues. Germline lookup yields CDR1 MNHEY and CDR2 SMNVEV (reference sequence).

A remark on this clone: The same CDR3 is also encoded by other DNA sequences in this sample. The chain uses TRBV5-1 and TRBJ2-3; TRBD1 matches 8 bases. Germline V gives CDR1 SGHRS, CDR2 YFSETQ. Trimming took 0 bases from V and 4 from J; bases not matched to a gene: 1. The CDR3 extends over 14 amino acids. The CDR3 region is CASSLVQGADTQYF. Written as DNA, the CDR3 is TGCGCCAGCAGCTTGGTACAGGGGGCAGATACGCAGTATTTT.

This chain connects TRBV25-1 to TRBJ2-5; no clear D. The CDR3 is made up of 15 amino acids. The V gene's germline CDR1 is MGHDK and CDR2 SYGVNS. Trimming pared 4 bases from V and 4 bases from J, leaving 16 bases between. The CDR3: CASSGLEMAGETQYF. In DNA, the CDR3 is TGTGCCAGCAGTGGGTTGGAGATGGCTGGAGAGACCCAGTACTTC.

The CDR3: CASSLGGRAGNTIYF. The CDR3 nucleotides are TGTGCCAGCAGCTTAGGGGGCAGGGCTGGAAACACCATATATTTT. The chain uses TRBV7-9 and TRBJ1-3, with D perhaps TRBD1 (5 bases). V shed 1 base and J shed 2 bases, with 9 bases lying between them. The CDR3 has 15 residues. CDR1 SEHNR and CDR2 FQNEAQ come from the germline V gene (reference sequence).